The clone carrying this T cell receptor beta chain was recorded only once. This sample was taken from a study of blood T cell repertoires in COVID-19. Sequencing was performed with immunoSEQ multiplex PCR; in TCRdb, only in-frame clones are kept and a portion is missing. The table has around 160,000 clones, roughly 76% seen once. V was clipped by 11 bases and J by 0 bases, with 14 bases between them. The CDR3 covers 14 residues. CDR1 is MNHEY, CDR2 SVGAGI, per germline. This TCR came from a human donor with acute or convalescent COVID-19. The donor label of this sample is uncertain. Sequencing was performed on peripheral blood. The rearrangement links TRBV6-5 to TRBJ1-5, with a weak D call TRBD1 (6 bases). Written as DNA, the CDR3 is TGTGCCTCGGGCGACAGGAATAGCAATCAGCCCCAGCATTTT. Protein product: CASGDRNSNQPQHF.